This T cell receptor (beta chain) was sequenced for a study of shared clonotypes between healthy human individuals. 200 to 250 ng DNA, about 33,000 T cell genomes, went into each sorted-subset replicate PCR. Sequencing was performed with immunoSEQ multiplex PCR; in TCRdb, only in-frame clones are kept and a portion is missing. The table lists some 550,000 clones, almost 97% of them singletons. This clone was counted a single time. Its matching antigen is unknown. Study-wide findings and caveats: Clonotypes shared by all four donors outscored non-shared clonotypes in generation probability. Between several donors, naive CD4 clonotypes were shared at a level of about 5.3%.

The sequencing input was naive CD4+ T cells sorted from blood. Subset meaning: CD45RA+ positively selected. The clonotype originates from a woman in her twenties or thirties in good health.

CDR3 nucleotides: TGTGCCAGTAGTATAGCGCACAGGGGCCCCTACGAGCAGTACTTC. This translates into CASSIAHRGPYEQYF. V usage is TRBV19 and J usage is TRBJ2-7; 7 bases fit TRBD1. CDR3 size: 15 residues. Germline-derived CDR1 and CDR2 are LNHDA and SQIVND (reference sequence). V gave up 1 base and J gave up 2 bases; unmatched junction bases: 5.